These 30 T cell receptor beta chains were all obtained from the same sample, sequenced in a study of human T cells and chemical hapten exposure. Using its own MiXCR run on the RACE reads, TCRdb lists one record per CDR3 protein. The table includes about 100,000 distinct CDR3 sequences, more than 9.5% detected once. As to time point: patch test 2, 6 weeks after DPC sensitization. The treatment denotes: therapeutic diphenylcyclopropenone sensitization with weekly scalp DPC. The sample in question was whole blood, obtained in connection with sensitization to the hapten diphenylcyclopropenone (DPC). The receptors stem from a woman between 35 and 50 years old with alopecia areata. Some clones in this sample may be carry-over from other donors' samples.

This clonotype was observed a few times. The CDR3 is CASSGTGLAKNIQYF. DNA for the CDR3: TGTGCCAGCAGCGGGACCGGACTAGCCAAAAACATTCAGTACTTC. This chain links TRBV25-1 with TRBJ2-4; D possibly uses TRBD1 or TRBD2 (5 bases each). The CDR3 totals 15 residues. Per germline, CDR1 MGHDK and CDR2 SYGVNS. Trimming shortened V by 6 bases and J by 0 bases, and 12 bases separated the two germline ends.

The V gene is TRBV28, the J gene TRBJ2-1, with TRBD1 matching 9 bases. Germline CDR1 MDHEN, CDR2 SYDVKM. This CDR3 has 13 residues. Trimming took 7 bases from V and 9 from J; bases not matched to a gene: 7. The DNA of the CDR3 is TGTGCCAGCACCCCGACAGGGGGTACTGAGCAGTTCTTC. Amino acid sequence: CASTPTGGTEQFF.

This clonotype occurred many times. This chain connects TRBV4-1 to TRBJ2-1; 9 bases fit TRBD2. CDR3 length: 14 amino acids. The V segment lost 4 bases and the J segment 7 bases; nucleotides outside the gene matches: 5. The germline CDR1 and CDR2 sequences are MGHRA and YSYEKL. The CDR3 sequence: CASSRVAGGNEQFF. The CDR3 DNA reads TGCGCCAGCAGCCGGGTGGCGGGGGGGAATGAGCAGTTCTTC.

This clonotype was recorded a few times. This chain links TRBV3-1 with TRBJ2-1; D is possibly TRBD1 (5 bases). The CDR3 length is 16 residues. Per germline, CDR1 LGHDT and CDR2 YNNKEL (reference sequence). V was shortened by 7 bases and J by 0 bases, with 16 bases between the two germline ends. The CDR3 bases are TGTGCCAGCACCAAAACAGGCTTGCGCTCCTACAATGAGCAGTTCTTC. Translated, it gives CASTKTGLRSYNEQFF.

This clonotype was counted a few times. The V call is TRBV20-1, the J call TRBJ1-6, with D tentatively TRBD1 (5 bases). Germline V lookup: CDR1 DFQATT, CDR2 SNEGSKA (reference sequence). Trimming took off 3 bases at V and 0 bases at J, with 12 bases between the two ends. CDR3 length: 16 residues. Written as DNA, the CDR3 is TGCAGTGCTAGGGCAGGGCGCAGCTCCTATAATTCACCCCTCCACTTT. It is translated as CSARAGRSSYNSPLHF.

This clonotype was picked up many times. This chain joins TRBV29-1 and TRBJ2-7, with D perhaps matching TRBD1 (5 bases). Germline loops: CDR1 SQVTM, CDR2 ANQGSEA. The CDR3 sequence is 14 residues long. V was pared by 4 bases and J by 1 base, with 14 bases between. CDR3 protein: CSVGAGKKSYEQYF. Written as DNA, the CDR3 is TGCAGCGTTGGAGCAGGGAAAAAATCCTACGAGCAGTACTTC.

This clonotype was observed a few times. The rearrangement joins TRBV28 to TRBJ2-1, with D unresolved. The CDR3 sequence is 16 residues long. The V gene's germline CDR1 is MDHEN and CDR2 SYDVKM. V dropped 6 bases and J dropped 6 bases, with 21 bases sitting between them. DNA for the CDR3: TGTGCCAGCAGCGCCTTTCGGTCCACCATCCCCAATGAGCAGTTCTTC. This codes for CASSAFRSTIPNEQFF.

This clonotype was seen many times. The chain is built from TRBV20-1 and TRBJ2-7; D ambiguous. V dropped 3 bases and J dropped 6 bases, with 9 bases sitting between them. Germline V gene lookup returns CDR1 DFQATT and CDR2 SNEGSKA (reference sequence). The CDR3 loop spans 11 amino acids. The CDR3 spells CSASRLGEQYF. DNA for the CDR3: TGCAGTGCTAGTAGGTTGGGCGAGCAGTACTTC.

The CDR3 bases are TGTGCCAGCAGCTTAGAAAGGACAAGACCCTACAATGAGCAGTTCTTC. Residues: CASSLERTRPYNEQFF. The chain links TRBV7-2 to TRBJ2-1; a weak D match, TRBD1 (5 bases). The CDR3 runs to 16 residues. V was clipped by 1 base and J by 2 bases, with 12 bases between them. The germline gives CDR1 SGHTA, CDR2 FQGNSA. The whole variable domain, remainder taken from reference TRBV7-2 and TRBJ2-1, is GAGVSQSPSNKVTEKGKDVELRCDPISGHTALYWYRQSLGQGLEFLIYFQGNSAPDKSGLPSDRFSAERTGGSVSTLTIQRTQQEDSAVYLCASSLERTRPYNEQFFGPGTRLTVL.

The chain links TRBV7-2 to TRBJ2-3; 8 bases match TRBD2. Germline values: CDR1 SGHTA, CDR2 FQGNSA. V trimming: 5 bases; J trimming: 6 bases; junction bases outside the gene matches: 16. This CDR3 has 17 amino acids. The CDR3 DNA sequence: TGTGCCAGCAGCCCTTCCCCGGGGACCCGCGGGAGGGATACGCAGTATTTT. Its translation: CASSPSPGTRGRDTQYF. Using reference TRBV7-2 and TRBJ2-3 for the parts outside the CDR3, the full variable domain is GAGVSQSPSNKVTEKGKDVELRCDPISGHTALYWYRQSLGQGLEFLIYFQGNSAPDKSGLPSDRFSAERTGGSVSTLTIQRTQQEDSAVYLCASSPSPGTRGRDTQYFGPGTRLTVL.

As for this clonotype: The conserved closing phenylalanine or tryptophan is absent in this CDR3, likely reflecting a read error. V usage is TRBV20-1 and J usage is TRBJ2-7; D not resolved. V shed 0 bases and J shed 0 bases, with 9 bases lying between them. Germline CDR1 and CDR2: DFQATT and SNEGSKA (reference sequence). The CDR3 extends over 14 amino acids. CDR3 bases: TGCAGTGCTAGAGAAGAGCCCTTCTCCTACGAGCAGTACTCC. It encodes CSAREEPFSYEQYS.

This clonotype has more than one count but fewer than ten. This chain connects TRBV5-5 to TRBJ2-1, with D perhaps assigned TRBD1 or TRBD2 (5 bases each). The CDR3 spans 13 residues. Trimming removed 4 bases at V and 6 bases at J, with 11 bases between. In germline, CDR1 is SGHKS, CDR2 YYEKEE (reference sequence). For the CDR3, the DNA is TGTGCCAGCAGCGGGGACCGCGCCAATGAGCAGTTCTTC. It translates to CASSGDRANEQFF.

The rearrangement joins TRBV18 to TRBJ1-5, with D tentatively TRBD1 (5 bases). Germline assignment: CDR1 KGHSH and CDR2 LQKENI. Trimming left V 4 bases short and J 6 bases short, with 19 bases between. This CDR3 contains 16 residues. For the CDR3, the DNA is TGTGCCAGCTCACTGCAGCAGGGTGGAGCGATTCAGCCCCAGCATTTT. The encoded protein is CASSLQQGGAIQPQHF.

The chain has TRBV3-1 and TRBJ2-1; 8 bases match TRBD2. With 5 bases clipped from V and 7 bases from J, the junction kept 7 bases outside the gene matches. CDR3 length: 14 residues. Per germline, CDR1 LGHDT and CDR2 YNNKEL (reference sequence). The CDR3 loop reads CASSRLAGRNEQFF. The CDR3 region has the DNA TGTGCCAGCAGCAGATTAGCGGGAAGGAATGAGCAGTTCTTC.

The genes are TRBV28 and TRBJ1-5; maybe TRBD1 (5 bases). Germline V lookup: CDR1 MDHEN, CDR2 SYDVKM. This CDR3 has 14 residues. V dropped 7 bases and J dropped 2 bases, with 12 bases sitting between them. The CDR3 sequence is CASTLGAGNQPQHF. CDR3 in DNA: TGTGCCAGCACCCTAGGGGCGGGCAATCAGCCCCAGCATTTT.

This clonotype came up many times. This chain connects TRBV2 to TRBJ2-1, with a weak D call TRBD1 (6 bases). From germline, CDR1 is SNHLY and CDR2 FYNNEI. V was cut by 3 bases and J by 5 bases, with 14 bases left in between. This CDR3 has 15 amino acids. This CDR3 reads CASSESGVGHNEQFF. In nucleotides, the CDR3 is TGTGCCAGCAGTGAGTCAGGGGTGGGTCACAATGAGCAGTTCTTC. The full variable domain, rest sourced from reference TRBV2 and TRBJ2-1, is EPEVTQTPSHQVTQMGQEVILRCVPISNHLYFYWYRQILGQKVEFLVSFYNNEISEKSEIFDDQFSVERPDGSNFTLKIRSTKLEDSAMYFCASSESGVGHNEQFFGPGTRLTVL.

DNA for the CDR3: TGTGCCTGGAGTGCCCTTATGTTAAATGAGCAGTTCTTC. Protein product: CAWSALMLNEQFF. This chain uses TRBV30 with TRBJ2-1; D is unresolved. V was shortened by 1 base and J by 7 bases, with 11 bases between the two germline ends. The germline V gene has CDR1 GTSNPN and CDR2 SVGIG (reference sequence). The CDR3 is 13 residues long.

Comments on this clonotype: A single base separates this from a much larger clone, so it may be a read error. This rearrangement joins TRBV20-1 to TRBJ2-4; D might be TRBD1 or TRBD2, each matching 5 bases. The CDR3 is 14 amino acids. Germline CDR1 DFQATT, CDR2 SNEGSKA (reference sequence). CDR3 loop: CSAWGWGKKSIQYF. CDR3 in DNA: TGCAGTGCTTGGGGATGGGGGAAGAAAAGCATTCAGTACTTC.

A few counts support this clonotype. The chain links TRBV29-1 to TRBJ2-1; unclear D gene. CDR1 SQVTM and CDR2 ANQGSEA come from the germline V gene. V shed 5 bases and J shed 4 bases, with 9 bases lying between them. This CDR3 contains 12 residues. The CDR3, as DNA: TGCAGCGTTCTCCTCCAGTACAATGAGCAGTTCTTC. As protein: CSVLLQYNEQFF.

CDR3 sequence: CSASSVRVSEPQHF. Written as DNA, the CDR3 is TGCAGTGCTAGCTCGGTGAGAGTCTCGGAGCCCCAGCATTTT. V and J are TRBV20-1 and TRBJ1-5; no definite D call. The CDR3 consists of 14 residues. From germline, CDR1 is DFQATT and CDR2 SNEGSKA (reference sequence). The V gene lost 3 bases and the J gene lost 8 bases, with 17 bases spanning the gap.

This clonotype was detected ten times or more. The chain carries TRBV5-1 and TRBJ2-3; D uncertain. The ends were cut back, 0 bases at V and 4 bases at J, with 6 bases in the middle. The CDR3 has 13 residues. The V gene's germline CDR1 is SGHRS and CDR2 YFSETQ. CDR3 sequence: CASSLAAADTQYF. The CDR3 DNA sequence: TGCGCCAGCAGCTTGGCCGCGGCAGATACGCAGTATTTT.

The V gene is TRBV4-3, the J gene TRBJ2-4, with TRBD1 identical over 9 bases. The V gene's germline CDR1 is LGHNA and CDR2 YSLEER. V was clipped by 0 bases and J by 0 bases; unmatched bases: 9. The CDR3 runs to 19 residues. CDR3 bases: TGCGCCAGCAGCCAAGATCGGGGACAGGGTTCGATAGCCAAAAACATTCAGTACTTC. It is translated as CASSQDRGQGSIAKNIQYF.

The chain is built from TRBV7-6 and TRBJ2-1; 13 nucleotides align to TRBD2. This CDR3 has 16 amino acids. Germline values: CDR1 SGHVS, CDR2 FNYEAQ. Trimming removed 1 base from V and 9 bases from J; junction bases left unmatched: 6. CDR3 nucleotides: TGTGCCAGCAGCTTAGGTGTACTAGCGGGAGGGTTTGAGCAGTTCTTC. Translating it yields CASSLGVLAGGFEQFF. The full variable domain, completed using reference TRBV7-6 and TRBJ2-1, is GAGVSQSPRYKVTKRGQDVALRCDPISGHVSLYWYRQALGQGPEFLTYFNYEAQQDKSGLPNDRFSAERPEGSISTLTIQRTEQRDSAMYRCASSLGVLAGGFEQFFGPGTRLTVL.

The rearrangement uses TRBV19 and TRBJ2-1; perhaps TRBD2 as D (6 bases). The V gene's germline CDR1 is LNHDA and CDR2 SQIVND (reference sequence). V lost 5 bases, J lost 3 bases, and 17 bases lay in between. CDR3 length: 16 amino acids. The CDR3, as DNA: TGTGCCAGTAGTGGGGGGAGGCCCGAGGGCTACAATGAGCAGTTCTTC. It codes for CASSGGRPEGYNEQFF.

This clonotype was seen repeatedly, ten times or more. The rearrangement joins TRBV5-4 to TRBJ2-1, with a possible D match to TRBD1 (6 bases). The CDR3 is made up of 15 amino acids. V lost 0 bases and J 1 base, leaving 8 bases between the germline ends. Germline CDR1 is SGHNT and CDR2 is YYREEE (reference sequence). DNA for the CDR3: TGTGCCAGCAGCTTGGACAGGGCGTCCTACAATGAGCAGTTCTTC. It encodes CASSLDRASYNEQFF.

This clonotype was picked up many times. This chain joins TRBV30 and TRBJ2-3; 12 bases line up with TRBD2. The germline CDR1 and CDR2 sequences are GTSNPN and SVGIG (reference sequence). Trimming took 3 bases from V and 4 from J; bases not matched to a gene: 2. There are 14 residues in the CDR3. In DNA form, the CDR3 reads TGTGCCTGGAGACTAGCGGGGGGCTCAGATACGCAGTATTTT. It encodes CAWRLAGGSDTQYF. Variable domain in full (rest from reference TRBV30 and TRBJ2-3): SQTIHQWPATLVQPVGSPLSLECTVEGTSNPNLYWYRQAAGRGLQLLFYSVGIGQISSEVPQNLSASRPQDRQFILSSKKLLLSDSGFYLCAWRLAGGSDTQYFGPGTRLTVL.

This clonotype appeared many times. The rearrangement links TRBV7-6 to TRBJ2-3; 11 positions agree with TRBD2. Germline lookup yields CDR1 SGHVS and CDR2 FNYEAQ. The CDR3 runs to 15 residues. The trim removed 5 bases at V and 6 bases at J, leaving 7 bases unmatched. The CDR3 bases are TGTGCCAGCAGCGTAACTAGCGGGGGTAAGGATACGCAGTATTTT. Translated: CASSVTSGGKDTQYF.

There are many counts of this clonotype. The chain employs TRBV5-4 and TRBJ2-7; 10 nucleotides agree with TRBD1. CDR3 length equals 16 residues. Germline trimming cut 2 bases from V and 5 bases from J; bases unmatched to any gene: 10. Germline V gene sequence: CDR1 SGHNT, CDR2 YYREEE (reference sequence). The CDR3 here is CASSFPGVTGGDEQYF. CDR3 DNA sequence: TGTGCCAGCAGCTTCCCGGGTGTGACAGGGGGCGACGAGCAGTACTTC. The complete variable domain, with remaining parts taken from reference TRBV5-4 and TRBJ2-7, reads ETGVTQSPTHLIKTRGQQVTLRCSSQSGHNTVSWYQQALGQGPQFIFQYYREEENGRGNFPPRFSGLQFPNYSSELNVNALELDDSALYLCASSFPGVTGGDEQYFGPGTRLTVT.

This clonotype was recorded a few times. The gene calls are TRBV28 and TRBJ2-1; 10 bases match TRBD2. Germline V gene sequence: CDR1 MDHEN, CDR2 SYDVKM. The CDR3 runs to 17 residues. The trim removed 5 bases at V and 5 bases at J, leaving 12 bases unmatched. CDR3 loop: CASSPSIGTSENNEQFF. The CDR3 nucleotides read TGTGCCAGCAGTCCCTCGATAGGGACTAGCGAAAACAATGAGCAGTTCTTC.

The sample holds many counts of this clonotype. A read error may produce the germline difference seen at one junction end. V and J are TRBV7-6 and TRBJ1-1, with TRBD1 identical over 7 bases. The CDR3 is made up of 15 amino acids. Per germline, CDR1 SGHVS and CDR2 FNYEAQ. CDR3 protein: CASSVAGGGNTEAFF. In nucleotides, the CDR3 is TGTGCCAGCAGCGTAGCAGGGGGGGGTAACACTGAAGCTTTCTTT.